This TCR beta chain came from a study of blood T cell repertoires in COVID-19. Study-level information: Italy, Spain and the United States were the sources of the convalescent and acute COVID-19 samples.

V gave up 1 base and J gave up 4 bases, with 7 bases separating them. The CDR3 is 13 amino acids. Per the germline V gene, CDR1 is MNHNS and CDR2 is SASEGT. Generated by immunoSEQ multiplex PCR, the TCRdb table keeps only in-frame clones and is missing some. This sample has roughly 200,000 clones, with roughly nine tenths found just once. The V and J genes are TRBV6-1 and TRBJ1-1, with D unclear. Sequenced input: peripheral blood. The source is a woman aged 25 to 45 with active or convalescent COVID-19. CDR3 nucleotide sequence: TGTGCCAGCAGTGAAGATAGTTTCACTGAAGCTTTCTTT. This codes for CASSEDSFTEAFF.